These T cell receptor beta chains were read from a single sample in a study of CD8 T cells in ankylosing spondylitis. In TCRdb, the 5' RACE reads were re-called with MiXCR into one record per CDR3 protein. The sample contains around 220,000 distinct CDR3 sequences, more than 9% of which appear only once. Sequencing input: blood, either unsorted or a sorted T cell fraction (not recorded which). The receptor source for this set is a male donor with ankylosing spondylitis or in good health (not recorded which). Each CDR3 is given with its conserved first and last residue. Each record gives: J gene, D gene, clone size, V gene, CDR3 protein, CDR3 DNA. D genes are given only for firm matches. Size tells how often a clone was seen (once, few, many) or the class of an expanded clone, and some rows leave it out.

J: TRBJ1-2
D: -
size: many
V: TRBV21-1
CDR3: CASSTRFGYNYGYTF
DNA: TGTGCCAGCAGCACCCGTTTCGGCTACAACTATGGCTACACCTTC

J: TRBJ1-6
D: -
size: many
V: TRBV5-6
CDR3: CASSSGTLYNSPLHF
DNA: TGTGCCAGCAGCTCTGGGACATTGTATAATTCACCCCTCCACTTT

J: TRBJ2-5
D: TRBD1
size: -
V: TRBV24-1
CDR3: CATSDPGGMETQYF
DNA: TGTGCCACCAGTGACCCAGGGGGCATGGAGACCCAGTACTTC

J: TRBJ2-1
D: -
size: -
V: TRBV7-2
CDR3: CASSSPTGDYNEPFF
DNA: TGTGCCAGCAGCTCTCCTACAGGGGACTACAATGAGCCGTTCTTC

J: TRBJ2-5
D: -
size: -
V: TRBV12-5
CDR3: CASGDGSKETQYF
DNA: TGTGCTAGTGGTGACGGAAGCAAAGAGACCCAGTACTTC

J: TRBJ1-1
D: -
size: many
V: TRBV29-1
CDR3: CSVDRSDTEAFF
DNA: TGCAGCGTTGATCGTAGTGACACTGAAGCTTTCTTT

J: TRBJ1-1
D: -
size: many
V: TRBV3-1
CDR3: CASSQASWTFF
DNA: TGTGCCAGCAGCCAGGCTTCGTGGACCTTCTTT

J: TRBJ2-7
D: TRBD1
size: -
V: TRBV20-1
CDR3: CSAPLGTGGSSEQYF
DNA: TGCAGTGCTCCGCTGGGGACAGGGGGCTCATCCGAGCAGTACTTC

J: TRBJ2-5
D: -
size: few
V: TRBV7-9
CDR3: CASSPRAAMVETQYF
DNA: TGTGCCAGCAGCCCCCGGGCTGCTATGGTGGAGACCCAGTACTTC

J: TRBJ2-1
D: -
size: few
V: TRBV9
CDR3: CASNPGMREAYNEQFF
DNA: TGTGCCAGCAACCCTGGGATGAGGGAGGCCTACAATGAGCAGTTCTTC